One sample yielded the 5 T cell receptor beta chains listed below, sequenced in a study of blood T cell repertoires in COVID-19. Sequencing was performed with immunoSEQ multiplex PCR; in TCRdb, only in-frame clones are kept and a portion is missing. The profile shows roughly 180,000 clones, roughly 80% of them singletons. The sequenced material came from PBMCs or T cells enriched from blood (not recorded which). These receptors all come from a woman aged 40 to 55 with acute COVID-19.

This chain links TRBV6-5 with TRBJ2-1; 11 positions match TRBD2. V dropped 5 bases and J dropped 9; count of bases not matched to a gene: 9. CDR1 MNHEY and CDR2 SVGAGI come from the germline V gene. The CDR3 has 15 amino acids. The CDR3 DNA follows: TGTGCCAGCAGTCCCACTAGCGGGAGATCCGGTGAGCAGTTCTTC. Its protein product is CASSPTSGRSGEQFF.

The chain uses TRBV18 and TRBJ2-2; 7 bases map to TRBD1. Unmatched junction bases numbered 9, after V lost 6 bases and J lost 5 bases. The CDR3 spans 15 residues. Per germline, CDR1 KGHSH and CDR2 LQKENI. The CDR3 nucleotides read TGTGCCAGCTCGTTCCGGACAGGAGAGACCGGGGAGCTGTTTTTT. It codes for CASSFRTGETGELFF.

The chain uses TRBV29-1 and TRBJ1-2, with 7 positions matching TRBD1. Germline V gene sequence: CDR1 SQVTM, CDR2 ANQGSEA. This CDR3 spans 13 amino acids. J gave up 8 bases and V 6 bases, and 12 bases lay outside the gene matches. This CDR3 reads CSVIMRDSEGYTF. The CDR3 DNA reads as TGCAGCGTGATTATGAGGGACAGCGAGGGCTACACCTTC.

The chain employs TRBV12-3 or TRBV12-4 and TRBJ1-2; D not certain. Trimming pared 2 bases from V and 10 bases from J, leaving 14 bases between. There are 13 residues in the CDR3. The CDR3 is CASSLRGRVDYTF. As DNA, the CDR3 is TGTGCCAGCAGTTTACGGGGTAGAGTCGACTACACCTTC.

The rearrangement joins TRBV19 to TRBJ2-3; 11 bases match TRBD2. J gave up 8 bases and V 3 bases, and 4 bases lay outside the gene matches. Germline loops: CDR1 LNHDA, CDR2 SQIVND (reference sequence). This CDR3 has 14 residues. CDR3 in amino acids: CASSIQTSGITQYF. DNA of the CDR3: TGTGCCAGTAGTATTCAGACTAGCGGGATTACGCAGTATTTT. Full variable domain (missing parts from reference TRBV19 and TRBJ2-3): DGGITQSPKYLFRKEGQNVTLSCEQNLNHDAMYWYRQDPGQGLRLIYYSQIVNDFQKGDIAEGYSVSREKKESFPLTVTSAQKNPTAFYLCASSIQTSGITQYFGPGTRLTVL.